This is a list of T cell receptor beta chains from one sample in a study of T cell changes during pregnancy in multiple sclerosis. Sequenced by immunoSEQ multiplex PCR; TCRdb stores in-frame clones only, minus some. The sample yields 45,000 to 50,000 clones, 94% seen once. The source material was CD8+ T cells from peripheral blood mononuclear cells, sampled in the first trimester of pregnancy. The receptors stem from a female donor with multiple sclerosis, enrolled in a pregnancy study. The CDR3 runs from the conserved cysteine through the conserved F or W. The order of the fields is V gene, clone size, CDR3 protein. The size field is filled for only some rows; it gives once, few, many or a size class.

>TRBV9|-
CASSPDTLEEKLFF
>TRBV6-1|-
CASSEAVGTGSPEAFF
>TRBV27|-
CASSIGWNTGELFF
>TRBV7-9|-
CAGGGRVDRNEQYF
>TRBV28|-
CASSVRDRTHPSYNEQFF
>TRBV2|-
CASSAGDNEQFF
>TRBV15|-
CATSRATGTGYEQFF
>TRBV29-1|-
CSAVTGPSYEQYF
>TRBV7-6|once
CASSWTGGNTGELFF
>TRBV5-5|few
CASSLDSTEAFF
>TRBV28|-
CASFPGVTDTQYF
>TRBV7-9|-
CASSFDEQFF
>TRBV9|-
CASSVDGGGTEAFF
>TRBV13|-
CASSPRTGDDEQFF
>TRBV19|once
CASSIRGFNTEAFF
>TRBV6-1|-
CASSWEAQNIQYF
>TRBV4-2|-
CASSSGGYEAFF
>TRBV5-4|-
CASSSDREAWIDGYTF
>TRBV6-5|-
CASRQHLYGYTF
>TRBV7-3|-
CASSLTVRTDTQYF
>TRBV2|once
CASSPWTSSYNEQFF
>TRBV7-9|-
CASRLGSGGPGGYTF
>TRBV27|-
CASSSSNYGYTF